This T cell receptor (beta chain) originates from a study of OX40 agonist ivuxolimab in advanced cancers. V was pared by 4 bases and J by 5 bases, with 3 bases of the junction left unmatched. The CDR3 consists of 16 residues. Germline-derived CDR1 and CDR2 are LNHDA and SQIVND (reference sequence). Profiling relied on immunoSEQ multiplex PCR, and the TCRdb table lists in-frame clones only, not all of them. Here the sample spans some 71,000 clones, 75% to 90% being singletons. The starting material was CD4+ or CD8+ T cells sorted from blood, obtained in a trial of the OX40 agonist ivuxolimab. The receptor's source is an adult with an advanced solid tumor such as melanoma, head and neck, liver or kidney cancer. The J gene is TRBJ2-2, the V gene TRBV19; 14 bases map to TRBD2. The chain's CDR3 is CASSKRLAGGTGELFF. The CDR3 nucleotides read TGTGCCAGTAGTAAAAGACTAGCGGGGGGGACCGGGGAGCTGTTTTTT.